This T cell receptor beta chain was obtained from a study of T cell clones after liver transplantation. On the study more broadly: Graft-donor-reactive sequences were compared with third-party-reactive TCRbeta sequences from pre-transplant mixed lymphocyte reactions.

Unstimulated PBMCs were sorted into CD3+CD4+ and CD3+CD8+ populations. Profiled with immunoSEQ multiplex PCR; TCRdb holds only in-frame clones, not every one. The repertoire holds tens of thousands of clones, nearly 85% seen once, with less than 0.6% in the top ten. This TCR was recovered from a human patient who received a liver transplant. The graft donor may have contributed some T cells. Sequenced material: CD4+ T cells from blood, taken approximately 3.5 years after liver transplant.

CDR3 DNA: TGCGCCAGCAGCTGGACAGGGAGCGAGCAGTACTTC. Protein product: CASSWTGSEQYF. The gene calls are TRBV5-1 and TRBJ2-7, with 8 bases lining up with TRBD1. The CDR3 has 12 residues. With V trimmed by 3 bases and J by 6 bases, 2 bases remained unmatched. The germline CDR1 and CDR2 sequences are SGHRS and YFSETQ.